The rows below give T cell receptor beta chains drawn from one sample of a study of T cells after yellow fever vaccination. Each CDR3 protein is one row after TCRdb ran MiXCR on the 5' RACE reads. The sample holds around 500,000 distinct CDR3 sequences, around a fifth seen once. Specimen: PBMCs, collected about 21 days after the first yellow fever vaccination. These receptors all come from a man between 18 and 29 years old who received the YFV17D yellow fever vaccine. Each CDR3 is given with its conserved first and last residue. Size is omitted from some rows. Given values are once, few, many or a class for expanded clones.

clone_size j_call v_call cdr3_length cdr3_aa
many TRBJ1-2 TRBV4-2 12 CASSQGFYGYTF
once TRBJ2-5 TRBV18 15 CASSPEPGVAETQYF
- TRBJ2-2 TRBV7-8 18 CASSLVLGDSANTGELFF
- TRBJ2-5 TRBV10-3 14 CAIGRTGKEETQYF
- TRBJ2-3 TRBV6-2/TRBV6-3 18 CASSYSTTIAHSSDTQYF
few TRBJ1-2 TRBV29-1 17 CSVEDLGVVAFNYGYTF
few TRBJ2-1 TRBV4-3 15 CASSQAEGVYNEQFF
- TRBJ1-1 TRBV27 12 CASKGTGIEAFF
- TRBJ1-2 TRBV25-1 12 CASSGGSYGYTF
few TRBJ2-1 TRBV6-5 18 CASSYSIAGRLSYNEQFF
few TRBJ1-1 TRBV29-1 16 CSVGLRLSGMNTEAFF
- TRBJ2-3 TRBV20-1 16 CSASGRAGGRTDTQYF
- TRBJ2-2 TRBV2 14 CASRRGANTGELFF
few TRBJ2-1 TRBV20-1 15 CSARDRGSGGNEQFF
many TRBJ2-3 TRBV4-2 19 CASSQDVTPSGAYTDTQYF
- TRBJ1-1 TRBV6-5 12 CASSQGPGEAFF
- TRBJ2-1 TRBV11-1 20 CASSSPATSGDLSSYNEQFF
many TRBJ1-1 TRBV19 13 CASKESGTTEAFF
few TRBJ1-5 TRBV20-1 12 CSADSANQPQHF
- TRBJ1-5 TRBV12-3/TRBV12-4 14 CASSLRTVNQPQHF
- TRBJ1-6 TRBV3-1 13 CASSQGPDSPLHF
- TRBJ1-4 TRBV4-3 16 CASSQDQFATNEKLFF
- TRBJ2-5 TRBV9 15 CASSDQGLNQETQYF
few TRBJ2-7 TRBV7-3 15 CASSLNGGNSYEQYF
few TRBJ2-3 TRBV5-1 14 CASSFSGGPRGQYF
few TRBJ2-5 TRBV7-3 16 CASSYGTSGAGETQYF
- TRBJ2-5 TRBV14 13 CASSRREPVTQYF
- TRBJ2-5 TRBV6-5 15 CASSWTGAEEETQYF